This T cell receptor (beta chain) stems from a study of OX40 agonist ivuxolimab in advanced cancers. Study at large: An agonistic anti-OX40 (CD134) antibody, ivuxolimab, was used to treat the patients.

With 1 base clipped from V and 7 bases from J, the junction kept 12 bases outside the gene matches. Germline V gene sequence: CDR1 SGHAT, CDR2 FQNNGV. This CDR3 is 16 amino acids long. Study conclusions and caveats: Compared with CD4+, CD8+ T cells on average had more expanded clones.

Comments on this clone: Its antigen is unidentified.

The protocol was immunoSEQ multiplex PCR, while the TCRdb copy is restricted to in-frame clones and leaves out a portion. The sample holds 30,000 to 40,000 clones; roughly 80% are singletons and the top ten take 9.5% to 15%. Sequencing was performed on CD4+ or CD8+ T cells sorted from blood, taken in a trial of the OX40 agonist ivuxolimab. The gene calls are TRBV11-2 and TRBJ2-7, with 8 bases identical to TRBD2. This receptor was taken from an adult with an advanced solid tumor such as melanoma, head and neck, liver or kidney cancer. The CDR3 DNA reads TGTGCCAGCAGCTTAGTCTCCGCTAGCGGGTCCCTGGAGCAGTACTTC. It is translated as CASSLVSASGSLEQYF.